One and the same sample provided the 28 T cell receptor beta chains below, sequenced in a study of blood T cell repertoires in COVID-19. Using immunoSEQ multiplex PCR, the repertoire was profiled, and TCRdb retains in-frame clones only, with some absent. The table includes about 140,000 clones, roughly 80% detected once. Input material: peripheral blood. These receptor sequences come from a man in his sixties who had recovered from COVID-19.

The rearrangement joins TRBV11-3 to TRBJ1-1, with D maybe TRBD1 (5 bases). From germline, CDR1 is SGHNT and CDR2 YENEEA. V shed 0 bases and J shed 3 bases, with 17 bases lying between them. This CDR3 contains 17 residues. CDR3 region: CASSLDSRVAGDTEAFF. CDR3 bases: TGTGCCAGCAGCTTAGATTCCAGGGTAGCGGGGGACACTGAAGCTTTCTTT.

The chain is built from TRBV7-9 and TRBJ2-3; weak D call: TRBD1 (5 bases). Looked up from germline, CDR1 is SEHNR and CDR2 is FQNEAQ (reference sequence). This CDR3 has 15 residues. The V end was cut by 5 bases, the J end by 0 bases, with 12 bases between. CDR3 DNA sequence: TGTGCCAGCAGCCCTACGCAGGGTAGCACAGATACGCAGTATTTT. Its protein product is CASSPTQGSTDTQYF.

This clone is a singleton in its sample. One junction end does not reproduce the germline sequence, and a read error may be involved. This chain's CDR3 is CASSVAGQGEDYGYTF. The CDR3 bases are TGTGCTAGCAGCGTAGCCGGACAGGGTGAGGACTATGGCTACACCTTC. The chain is built from TRBV7-7 and TRBJ1-2; TRBD1 agrees at 8 bases. Germline assignment: CDR1 SSHAT and CDR2 FNYEAQ (reference sequence). The CDR3 consists of 16 residues. Using reference TRBV7-7 and TRBJ1-2 for the parts outside the CDR3, the full variable domain is GAGVSQSPRYKVTKRGQDVTLRCDPISSHATLYWYQQALGQGPEFLTYFNYEAQPDKSGLPSDRFSAERPEGSISTLTIQRTEQRDSAMYRCASSVAGQGEDYGYTFGSGTRLTVV.

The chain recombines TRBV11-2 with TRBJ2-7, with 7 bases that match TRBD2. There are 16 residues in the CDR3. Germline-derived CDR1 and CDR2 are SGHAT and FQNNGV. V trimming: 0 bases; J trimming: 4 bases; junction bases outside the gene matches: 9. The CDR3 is CASSLDSFAGAYEQYF. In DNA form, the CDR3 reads TGTGCCAGCAGCTTAGATAGCTTTGCGGGAGCTTACGAGCAGTACTTC.

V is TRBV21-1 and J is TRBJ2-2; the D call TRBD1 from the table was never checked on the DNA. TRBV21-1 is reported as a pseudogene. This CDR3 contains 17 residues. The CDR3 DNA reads TGTGCCAGCAGCAAAGCGCCTCCAGGACAAAGGGCCGGGGAGCTGTTTTTT. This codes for CASSKAPPGQRAGELFF.

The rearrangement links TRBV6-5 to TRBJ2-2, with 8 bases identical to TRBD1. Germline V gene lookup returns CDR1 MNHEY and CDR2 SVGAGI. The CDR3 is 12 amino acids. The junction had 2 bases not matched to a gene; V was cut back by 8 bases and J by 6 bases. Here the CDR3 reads CASRTGSGELFF. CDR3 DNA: TGTGCCAGCCGGACAGGGTCCGGGGAGCTGTTTTTT.

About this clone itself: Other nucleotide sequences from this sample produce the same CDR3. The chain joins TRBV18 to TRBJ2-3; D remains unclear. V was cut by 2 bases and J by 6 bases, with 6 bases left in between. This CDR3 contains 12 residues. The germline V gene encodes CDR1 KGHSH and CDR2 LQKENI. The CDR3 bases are TGTGCCAGCTCACCAGCCGGGGATACGCAGTATTTT. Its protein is CASSPAGDTQYF.

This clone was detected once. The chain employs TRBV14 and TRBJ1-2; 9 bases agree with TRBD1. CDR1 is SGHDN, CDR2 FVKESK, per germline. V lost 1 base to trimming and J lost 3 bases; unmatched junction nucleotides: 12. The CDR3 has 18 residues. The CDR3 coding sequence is TGTGCCAGCAGCCAAGCCTATTTCCTGGGACAGGGTCACTATGGCTACACCTTC. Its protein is CASSQAYFLGQGHYGYTF. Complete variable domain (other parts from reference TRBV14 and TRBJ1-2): EAGVTQFPSHSVIEKGQTVTLRCDPISGHDNLYWYRRVMGKEIKFLLHFVKESKQDESGMPNNRFLAERTGGTYSTLKVQPAELEDSGVYFCASSQAYFLGQGHYGYTFGSGTRLTVV.

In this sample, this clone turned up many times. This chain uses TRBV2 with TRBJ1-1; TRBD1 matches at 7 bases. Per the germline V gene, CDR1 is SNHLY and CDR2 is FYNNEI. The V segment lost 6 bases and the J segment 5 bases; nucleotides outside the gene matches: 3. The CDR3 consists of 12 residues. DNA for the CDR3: TGTGCCAGCAGCGAACAGGGGACTGAAGCTTTCTTT. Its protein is CASSEQGTEAFF.

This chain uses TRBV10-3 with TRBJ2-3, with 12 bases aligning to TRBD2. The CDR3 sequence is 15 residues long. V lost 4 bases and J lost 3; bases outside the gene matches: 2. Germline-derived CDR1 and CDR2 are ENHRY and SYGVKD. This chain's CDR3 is CAISAGTSGTDTQYF. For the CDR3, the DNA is TGTGCCATCAGTGCAGGGACTAGCGGGACAGATACGCAGTATTTT.

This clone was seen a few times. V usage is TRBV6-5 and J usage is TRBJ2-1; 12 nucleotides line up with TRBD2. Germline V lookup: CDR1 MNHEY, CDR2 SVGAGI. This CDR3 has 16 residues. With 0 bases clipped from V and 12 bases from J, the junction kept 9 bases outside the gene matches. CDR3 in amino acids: CASSYSRASGGARQFF. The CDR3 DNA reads TGTGCCAGCAGTTACTCACGGGCTAGCGGGGGGGCCAGGCAGTTCTTC.

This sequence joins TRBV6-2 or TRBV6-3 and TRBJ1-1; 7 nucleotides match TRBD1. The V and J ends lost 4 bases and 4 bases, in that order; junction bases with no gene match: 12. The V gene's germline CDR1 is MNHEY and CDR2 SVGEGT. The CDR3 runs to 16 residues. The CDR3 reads CASSWGTAGRGTEAFF. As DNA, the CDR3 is TGTGCCAGCAGTTGGGGGACAGCGGGTCGCGGCACTGAAGCTTTCTTT.

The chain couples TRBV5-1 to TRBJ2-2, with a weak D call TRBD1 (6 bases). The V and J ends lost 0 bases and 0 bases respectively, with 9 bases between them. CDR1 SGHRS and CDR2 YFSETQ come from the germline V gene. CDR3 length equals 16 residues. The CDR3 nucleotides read TGCGCCAGCAGCTTGGAGGGGACAACGAACACCGGGGAGCTGTTTTTT. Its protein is CASSLEGTTNTGELFF.

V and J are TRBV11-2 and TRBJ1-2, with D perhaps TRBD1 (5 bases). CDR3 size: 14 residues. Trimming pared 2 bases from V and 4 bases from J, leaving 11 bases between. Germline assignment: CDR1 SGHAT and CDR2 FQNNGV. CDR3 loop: CASSLSPDTYGYTF. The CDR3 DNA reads TGTGCCAGCAGCTTATCCCCGGACACCTATGGCTACACCTTC. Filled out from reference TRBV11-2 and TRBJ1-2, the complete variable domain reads EAGVAQSPRYKIIEKRQSVAFWCNPISGHATLYWYQQILGQGPKLLIQFQNNGVVDDSQLPKDRFSAERLKGVDSTLKIQPAKLEDSAVYLCASSLSPDTYGYTFGSGTRLTVV.

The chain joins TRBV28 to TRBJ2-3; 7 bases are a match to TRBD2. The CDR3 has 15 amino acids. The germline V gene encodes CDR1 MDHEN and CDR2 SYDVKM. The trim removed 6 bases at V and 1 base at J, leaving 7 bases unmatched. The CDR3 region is CASRPPSGGTDTQYF. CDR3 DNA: TGTGCCAGCAGACCCCCTAGCGGTGGCACAGATACGCAGTATTTT.

Here the CDR3 reads CASSPLDWATNEKLFF. The CDR3, as DNA: TGTGCCAGCAGTCCCCTAGATTGGGCAACTAATGAAAAACTGTTTTTT. This rearrangement joins TRBV27 to TRBJ1-4, with D hard to call. The CDR3 is 16 residues long. V was clipped by 5 bases and J by 0 bases, with 13 bases between them. Germline V gene data show CDR1 as MNHEY and CDR2 as SMNVEV (reference sequence).

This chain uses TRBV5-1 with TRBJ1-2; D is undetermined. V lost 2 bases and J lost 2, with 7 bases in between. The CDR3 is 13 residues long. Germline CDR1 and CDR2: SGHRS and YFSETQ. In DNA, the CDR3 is TGCGCCAGCAGCTTCGAGGGAAACTATGGCTACACCTTC. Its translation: CASSFEGNYGYTF.

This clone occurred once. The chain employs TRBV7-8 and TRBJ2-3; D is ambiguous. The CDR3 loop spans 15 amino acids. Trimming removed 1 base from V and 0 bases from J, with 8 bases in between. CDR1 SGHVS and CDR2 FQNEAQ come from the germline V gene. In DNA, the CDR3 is TGTGCCAGCAGCTTAGTGTCCCAGAGCACAGATACGCAGTATTTT. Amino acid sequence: CASSLVSQSTDTQYF. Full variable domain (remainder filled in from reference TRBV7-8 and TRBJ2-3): GAGVSQSPRYKVAKRGQDVALRCDPISGHVSLFWYQQALGQGPEFLTYFQNEAQLDKSGLPSDRFFAERPEGSVSTLKIQRTQQEDSAVYLCASSLVSQSTDTQYFGPGTRLTVL.

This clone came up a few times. CDR3 loop: CASSLRQGFPYGYTF. CDR3 bases: TGTGCCAGCAGCTTACGACAGGGTTTTCCCTATGGCTACACCTTC. The genes are TRBV5-6 and TRBJ1-2; 7 nucleotides line up with TRBD1. Germline V gene lookup returns CDR1 SGHDT and CDR2 YYEEEE. V lost 2 bases and J lost 4; bases outside the gene matches: 8. CDR3 length: 15 amino acids.

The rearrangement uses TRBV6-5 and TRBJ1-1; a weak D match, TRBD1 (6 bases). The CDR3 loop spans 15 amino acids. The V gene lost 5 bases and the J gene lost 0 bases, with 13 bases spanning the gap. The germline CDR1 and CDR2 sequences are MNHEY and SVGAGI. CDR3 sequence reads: CASSTWDTLNTEAFF. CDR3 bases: TGTGCCAGCAGTACATGGGACACCTTGAACACTGAAGCTTTCTTT.

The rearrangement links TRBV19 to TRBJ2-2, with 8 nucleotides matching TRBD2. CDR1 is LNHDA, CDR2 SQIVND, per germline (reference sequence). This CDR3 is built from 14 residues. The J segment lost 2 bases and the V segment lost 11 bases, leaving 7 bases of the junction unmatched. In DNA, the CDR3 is TGTGCCTCTCAACTAGCGGCAAACACCGGGGAGCTGTTTTTT. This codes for CASQLAANTGELFF.

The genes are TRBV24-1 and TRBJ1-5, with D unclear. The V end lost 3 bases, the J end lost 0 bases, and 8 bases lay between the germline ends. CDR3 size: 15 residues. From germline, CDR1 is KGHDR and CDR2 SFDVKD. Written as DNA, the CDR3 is TGTGCCACCAGTGATGCGGGTCGTAGCAATCAGCCCCAGCATTTT. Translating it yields CATSDAGRSNQPQHF.

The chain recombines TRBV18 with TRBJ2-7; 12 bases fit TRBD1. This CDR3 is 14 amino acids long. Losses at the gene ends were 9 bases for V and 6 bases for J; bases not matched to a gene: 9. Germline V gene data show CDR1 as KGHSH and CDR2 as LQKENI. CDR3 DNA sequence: TGTGCCAGTGCTACCGGGACAGGGGGCTCCGAGCAGTACTTC. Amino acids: CASATGTGGSEQYF.

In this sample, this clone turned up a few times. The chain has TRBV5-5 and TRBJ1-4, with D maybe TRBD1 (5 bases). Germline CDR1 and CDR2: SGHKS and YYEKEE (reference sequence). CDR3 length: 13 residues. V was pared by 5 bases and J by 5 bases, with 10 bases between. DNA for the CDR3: TGTGCCAGCAGAGTAAGGGGAAATGAAAAACTGTTTTTT. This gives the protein CASRVRGNEKLFF.

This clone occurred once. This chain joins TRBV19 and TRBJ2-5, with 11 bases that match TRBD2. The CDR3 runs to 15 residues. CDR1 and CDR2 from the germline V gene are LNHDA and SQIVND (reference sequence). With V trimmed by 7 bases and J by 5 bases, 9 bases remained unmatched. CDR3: CASTAGLAGGETQYF. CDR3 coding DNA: TGTGCCAGTACTGCCGGACTAGCGGGCGGGGAGACCCAGTACTTC.

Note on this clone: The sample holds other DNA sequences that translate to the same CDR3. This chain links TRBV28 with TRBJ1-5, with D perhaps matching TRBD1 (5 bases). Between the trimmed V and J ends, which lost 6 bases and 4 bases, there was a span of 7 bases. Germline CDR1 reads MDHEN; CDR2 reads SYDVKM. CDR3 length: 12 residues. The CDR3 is CASRQVNQPQHF. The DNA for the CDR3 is TGTGCCAGCAGACAGGTTAATCAGCCCCAGCATTTT. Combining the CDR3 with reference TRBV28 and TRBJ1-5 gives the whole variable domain DVKVTQSSRYLVKRTGEKVFLECVQDMDHENMFWYRQDPGLGLRLIYFSYDVKMKEKGDIPEGYSVSREKKERFSLILESASTNQTSMYLCASRQVNQPQHFGDGTRLSIL.

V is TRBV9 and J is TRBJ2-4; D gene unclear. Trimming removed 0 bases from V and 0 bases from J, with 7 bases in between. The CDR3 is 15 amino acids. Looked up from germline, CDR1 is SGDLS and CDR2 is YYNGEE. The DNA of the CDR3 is TGTGCCAGCAGCGTAGGGGCCCAAGCCAAAAACATTCAGTACTTC. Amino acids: CASSVGAQAKNIQYF.

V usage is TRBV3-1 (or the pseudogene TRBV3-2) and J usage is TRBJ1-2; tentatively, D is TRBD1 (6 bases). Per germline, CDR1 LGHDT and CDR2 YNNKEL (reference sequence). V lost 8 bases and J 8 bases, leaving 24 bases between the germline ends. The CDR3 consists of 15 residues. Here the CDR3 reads CASCGSGDWTEGYTF. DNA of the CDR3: TGTGCCAGCTGTGGATCTGGTGACTGGACAGAGGGCTACACCTTC.